These T cell receptor beta chains were read from a single sample in a study of T cells after yellow fever vaccination. TCRdb used MiXCR to reprocess the 5' RACE reads, holding one entry per CDR3 protein. This sample has roughly 300,000 distinct CDR3 sequences, with around 6.8% found just once. Sequencing used PBMCs, obtained 35 to 50 days after the first yellow fever vaccination. The source is a man younger than 30 who received the YFV17D yellow fever vaccine. Each CDR3 is given with its conserved first and last residue. A D gene is named only where the DNA matches it firmly. Clone size, where shown, is once, few, many, or a class for clones that have expanded.

many	TRBV5-6	.	TRBJ2-1	TGTGCCAGCAGCTTGGCCCCGATTAGGGGCGTGTTAGCCAATGAGCAGTTCTTC	CASSLAPIRGVLANEQFF
.	TRBV7-2	.	TRBJ1-6	TGTGCCAGCAGCTCTTGGACCGGCGGAAATTCACCCCTCCACTTT	CASSSWTGGNSPLHF
few	TRBV19	.	TRBJ1-2	TGTGCCAGTAGTATATCGAGTCGTGGCTACACCTTC	CASSISSRGYTF
few	TRBV9	TRBD1	TRBJ2-1	TGTGCCAGCAGCGTAGGGGGTCAGGGGGCCTACAATGAGCAGTTCTTC	CASSVGGQGAYNEQFF
.	TRBV20-1	TRBD1	TRBJ1-5	TGCAGTGCTGGGGGCAGGGGGTGGGCTCAGCCCCAGCATTTT	CSAGGRGWAQPQHF
many	TRBV5-1	.	TRBJ2-2	TGCGCCAGCAGCTTGGTCTTAGACACCGGGGAGCTGTTTTTT	CASSLVLDTGELFF
.	TRBV6-2/TRBV6-3	TRBD1	TRBJ2-2	TGTGCCAGCGATCGGACAGGGATCACCGGGGAGCTGTTTTTT	CASDRTGITGELFF
.	TRBV20-1	TRBD2	TRBJ2-1	TGCAGTGCTCGAAGCGGGGGCCCTTACAATGAGCAGTTCTTC	CSARSGGPYNEQFF
many	TRBV9	TRBD2	TRBJ2-7	TGTGCCAGCAGCGTAATGAGCGGGGAAGGATACGAGCAGTACTTC	CASSVMSGEGYEQYF
.	TRBV20-1	TRBD2	TRBJ2-3	TGCAGTGCTAGAGATCGGCGCGGGGGGGTAGATACGCAGTATTTT	CSARDRRGGVDTQYF
.	TRBV12-3/TRBV12-4	.	TRBJ2-5	TGTGCCAGCATGAGGCTAGTGGGGGCCCAAGAGACCCAGTACTTC	CASMRLVGAQETQYF
few	TRBV4-2	TRBD1	TRBJ2-7	TGTGCCAGCAGCCAGTACCCCGGGACAGGGGCCGATCCGTTCTACGAGCAGTACTTC	CASSQYPGTGADPFYEQYF
many	TRBV5-6	.	TRBJ1-5	TGTGCCAGCAGCTCGGGGGGCTTTGGGAATCAGCCCCAGCATTTT	CASSSGGFGNQPQHF
few	TRBV7-2	.	TRBJ2-5	TGTGCCAGCAGCTTGCAGGCTGGGACCCGAGGGACCCAGTACTTC	CASSLQAGTRGTQYF
few	TRBV4-3	TRBD1	TRBJ1-5	TGCGCCAGCAGCCAAGCAGGGGGCAGGCCCCAGCATTTT	CASSQAGGRPQHF
few	TRBV5-1	TRBD1	TRBJ2-6	TGCGCCAGCGGGACAGGGACCGGGGCCAACGTCCTGACTTTC	CASGTGTGANVLTF
.	TRBV29-1	TRBD1	TRBJ2-3	TGCAGCGTTGAAAGGGGCAGGGGGATAACAGATACGCAGTATTTT	CSVERGRGITDTQYF
few	TRBV5-1	.	TRBJ2-5	TGCGCCAGCAGCTTGGGTTCCCTGTCAGGGCTGGAGACCCAGTACTTC	CASSLGSLSGLETQYF
many	TRBV4-1	.	TRBJ2-1	TGCGCCAGCAGCCAAGGGGGGCGAAGGGGAGCCTCCTACAATGAGCAGTTCTTC	CASSQGGRRGASYNEQFF
.	TRBV10-3	.	TRBJ1-5	TGTGCCATCAAGGAGGAGAATAGCAATCAGCCCCAGCATTTT	CAIKEENSNQPQHF
few	TRBV15	.	TRBJ1-2	TGTGCCACCAGCTCGACTCGAGGGGTTAACTATGGCTACACCTTC	CATSSTRGVNYGYTF
few	TRBV24-1	TRBD1	TRBJ1-2	TGTGCCACCAGTGAGTTGAGACAGGGGGCTGAAGGCTACACCTTC	CATSELRQGAEGYTF
.	TRBV12-3/TRBV12-4	.	TRBJ2-2	TGTGCCCAATCCCGATCTCGAGTGAACACCGGGGAGCTGTTTTTT	CAQSRSRVNTGELFF
.	TRBV4-3	.	TRBJ1-1	TGCGCCAGCAGCCAAGGGCCGTGGATGAACACTGAAGCTTTCTTT	CASSQGPWMNTEAFF
.	TRBV12-3/TRBV12-4	.	TRBJ2-5	TGTGCCAGCAGTTCTCGGGTCCAAGAGACCCAGTACTTC	CASSSRVQETQYF
few	TRBV5-1	.	TRBJ2-2	TGCGCCAGCAGCTTGCGCAGACCAACCGGGGAGCTGTTTTTT	CASSLRRPTGELFF
few	TRBV11-1	TRBD1	TRBJ2-3	TGTGCCAGCAGCTCCGGACAGGCCAGGGCTAGCACAGATATACAGTATTTT	CASSSGQARASTDIQYF
.	TRBV4-2	.	TRBJ2-7	TGTGCCAGCAGCCAAGTGCTGGGGGCCTCCTACGAGCAGTACTTC	CASSQVLGASYEQYF
few	TRBV4-3	TRBD2	TRBJ2-7	TGCGCCAGCAGCCGCGTCGGGGCTAGCGGAACCTACGAGCAGTACTTC	CASSRVGASGTYEQYF
.	TRBV3-1	.	TRBJ1-2	TGTGCCAGCACTCTGCTAGGCACCGAGGGCTACACCTTC	CASTLLGTEGYTF
.	TRBV4-1	.	TRBJ2-1	TGCGCCAGCAGCCACGGCGTCGGTGAGCAGTTCTTC	CASSHGVGEQFF
many	TRBV6-5	.	TRBJ2-7	TGTGCCAGCAGTTTCCTAGTGGGAGGGGGGCCATACGAGCAGTACTTC	CASSFLVGGGPYEQYF
.	TRBV5-6	TRBD1	TRBJ1-5	TGTGCCAGCAGTTTCCGAGGGGGCCGGGGCAATCAGCCCCAGCATTTT	CASSFRGGRGNQPQHF
few	TRBV6-2/TRBV6-3	.	TRBJ1-2	TGTGCCAGCGCTGCTGGGGGATTCGGCTACACCTTC	CASAAGGFGYTF
many	TRBV24-1	.	TRBJ2-1	TGTGCCACCAGTGGGGGGGACTCTTCCTACAATGAGCAGTTCTTC	CATSGGDSSYNEQFF
.	TRBV6-5	.	TRBJ2-3	TGTGCCAGCAGTTACGGGGGGCGCGCAGATACGCAGTATTTT	CASSYGGRADTQYF
many	TRBV20-1	TRBD1	TRBJ2-1	TGCAGTGCTACTCGGACAGGCTACAATGAGCAGTTCTTC	CSATRTGYNEQFF
.	TRBV5-4	TRBD2	TRBJ2-1	TGTGCCAGCAGGCAAGCGGGGAGCTTATACAATGAGCAGTTCTTC	CASRQAGSLYNEQFF